This TCR beta chain was identified in a study of patients and donors after allogeneic stem cell transplantation. TCRdb itself ran the RT-PCR reads through MiXCR, one entry per CDR3 protein. The sample includes over 130,000 distinct CDR3 sequences, approximately 37% of them seen just once. Trimming cost V 3 bases and J 10 bases, with 10 bases left between them. The CDR3 is made up of 12 amino acids. This chain links TRBV12-3 or TRBV12-4 with TRBJ1-5; D is ambiguous. This TCR was recovered from a human donor who was either an allogeneic HSCT recipient or a stem cell or donor lymphocyte infusion donor (not recorded which). It is not recorded whose cells these are; they may come from a transplant donor. Sequencing was carried out using blood, either unsorted or a sorted T cell fraction (not recorded which). The CDR3 loop reads CASSLRQTPQHF. The CDR3, as DNA: TGTGCCAGCAGTTTGCGTCAGACTCCCCAGCATTTT.